The clone carrying this TCR beta chain came up once. Compared with germline, one end of the junction differs, possibly owing to a read error. The CDR3 contains 13 residues. The V gene's germline CDR1 is SQVTM and CDR2 ANQGSEA. A second PCR, run for about 7 to 12 cycles, used a sample-barcoded 5' primer plus a J-beta primer mix. Per-sample output comprised a minimum of 2.5 million paired-end reads containing CDR3. TCRdb processed the 5' RACE reads anew with MiXCR; each CDR3 protein has one entry. Among more than 650,000 distinct CDR3 sequences listed, roughly 50% were seen once. This sample is drawn from a study of blood T cells in healthy people across ages.

The rearrangement uses TRBV29-1 and TRBJ2-1; D not resolved. The receptor's source is an elderly man in good health. Material: blood. Written as DNA, the CDR3 is TGCAGCGTCGAAGAAAGCCCATACAATGGGCAGTTCTTC. It yields the protein CSVEESPYNGQFF.